Below are 3 T cell receptor beta chains sequenced from a single sample in a study of regulatory T cells in long-lasting Graves disease. Noted time point: persistent/refractory GD, antithyroid drugs over 5 years with positive TRAb. PBMCs were the source of the RNA used for TCR sequencing. iRepertoire HTBI primers and Arm-PCR of CDR3 regions built TCR beta libraries. TCRdb recomputed calls from the multiplex PCR reads with MiXCR, one row per CDR3 protein. The table has approximately 690,000 distinct CDR3 sequences, about 30% seen once. The sample consisted of peripheral blood mononuclear cells (PBMCs), taken when the disease was refractory, from a patient treated with antithyroid drugs. The receptors derive from a female donor with Graves disease.

This clonotype was counted between two and nine times. The chain links TRBV20-1 to TRBJ1-1; D is uncertain. CDR3 size: 12 residues. Germline CDR1 is DFQATT and CDR2 is SNEGSKA (reference sequence). Trimming took 3 bases from V and 5 from J, leaving 10 bases between them. CDR3 DNA sequence: TGCAGTGCTAGCCCTGACCGAACTGAAGCTTTCTTT. Translation gives CSASPDRTEAFF.

In nucleotides, the CDR3 is TGCGCCAGCAGCACCACACCGGAGACTGAAGCTTTCTTT. The encoded protein is CASSTTPETEAFF. This chain joins TRBV5-1 and TRBJ1-1, with D unclear. Germline V gene data show CDR1 as SGHRS and CDR2 as YFSETQ. V dropped 4 bases and J dropped 5 bases, with 12 bases sitting between them. The CDR3 is 13 amino acids.

The V call is TRBV3-1, the J call TRBJ2-5; 10 nucleotides match TRBD2. The CDR3 consists of 15 residues. With 2 bases clipped from V and 6 bases from J, the junction kept 6 bases outside the gene matches. The germline CDR1 and CDR2 sequences are LGHDT and YNNKEL (reference sequence). Here the CDR3 DNA reads TGTGCCAGCAGCCAAACAGGACTAGCGGCGCAGACCCAGTACTTC. Encoded protein: CASSQTGLAAQTQYF.